In its sample, the clone carrying this T cell receptor beta chain was seen a few times. The antigen is not known. The data were obtained in a study of glioma-infiltrating T cells. Study findings and constraints: Above-expected tissue-blood divergence occurred in all gliomas, most in low-grade ones. Very few CDR3 sequences were shared between tissue and blood.

Amplification of TCR alpha and beta CDR3 regions from RNA used iRepertoire nested multiplex PCR. Input was 100-400 ng of tissue mRNA or PBMC total RNA. TCRdb reprocessed the multiplex PCR reads with MiXCR, giving one entry per CDR3 protein. The sample holds around 120,000 distinct CDR3 sequences, under 30% seen once. The sample was glioma tissue, nonneoplastic brain tissue, or PBMCs (not recorded which). This sequence was found in a human donor with low-grade glioma or glioblastoma, undergoing nonglioma brain surgery, or in good health (not recorded which).

The DNA of the CDR3 is TGTGCCAGCAGTCGATCACAGGTATTGAACACTGAAGCTTTCTTT. Its translation: CASSRSQVLNTEAFF. This chain connects TRBV12-3 or TRBV12-4 to TRBJ1-1; a weak D match, TRBD1 (5 bases). V was clipped by 5 bases and J by 0 bases, with 13 bases between them. This CDR3 has 15 residues.